What follows describes a single TCR beta chain. This sample is part of a study of blood T cell repertoires in COVID-19. CDR1 MDHEN and CDR2 SYDVKM come from the germline V gene. The CDR3 has 13 amino acids. V was cut by 5 bases and J by 7 bases, with 11 bases left in between. Original data processing: From reference gene primer amplification, estimates of nucleated cell counts were derived. Only in-frame clones appear in the TCRdb table, and some are missing; sequencing was by immunoSEQ multiplex PCR. The DNA was the basis for D and trimming; V, J and clone size are from that table. The sample holds roughly 360,000 clones, over 75% seen once.

The chain combines TRBV28 with TRBJ1-4; D possibly corresponds to TRBD1 (5 bases). Sequencing was carried out using PBMCs or T cells enriched from blood (not recorded which). The receptor was isolated from a woman under 40 with acute COVID-19. The CDR3 is CASSAGRGEKLFF. The CDR3, as DNA: TGTGCCAGCAGTGCAGGGCGGGGTGAAAAACTGTTTTTT. The variable domain in full, completed from reference TRBV28 and TRBJ1-4, reads DVKVTQSSRYLVKRTGEKVFLECVQDMDHENMFWYRQDPGLGLRLIYFSYDVKMKEKGDIPEGYSVSREKKERFSLILESASTNQTSMYLCASSAGRGEKLFFGSGTQLSVL.